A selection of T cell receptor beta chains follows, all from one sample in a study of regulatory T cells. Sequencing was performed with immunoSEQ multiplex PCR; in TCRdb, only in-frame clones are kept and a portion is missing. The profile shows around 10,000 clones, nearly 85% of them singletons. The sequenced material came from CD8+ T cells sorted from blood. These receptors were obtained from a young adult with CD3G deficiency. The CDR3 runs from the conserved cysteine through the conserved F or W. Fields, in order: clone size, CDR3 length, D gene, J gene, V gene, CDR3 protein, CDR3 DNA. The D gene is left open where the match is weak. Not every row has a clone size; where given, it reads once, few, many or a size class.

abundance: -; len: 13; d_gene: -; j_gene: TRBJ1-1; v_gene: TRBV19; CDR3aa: CASSISGRTEAFF; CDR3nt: TGTGCCAGTAGTATATCGGGGCGGACCGAAGCTTTCTTT
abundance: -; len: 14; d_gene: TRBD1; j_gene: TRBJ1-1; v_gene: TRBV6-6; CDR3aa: CASSLSDRATEAFF; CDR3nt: TGTGCCAGCAGTTTGTCTGACAGGGCCACTGAAGCTTTCTTT
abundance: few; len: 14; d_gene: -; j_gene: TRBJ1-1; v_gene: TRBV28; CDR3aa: CASTRRRGMAEAFF; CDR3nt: TGTGCCAGCACCAGACGGAGGGGCATGGCTGAAGCTTTCTTT
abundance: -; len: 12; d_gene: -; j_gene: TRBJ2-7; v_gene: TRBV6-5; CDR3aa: CASSRLVDEQYF; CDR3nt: TGTGCCAGCAGCCGCCTAGTGGACGAGCAGTACTTC
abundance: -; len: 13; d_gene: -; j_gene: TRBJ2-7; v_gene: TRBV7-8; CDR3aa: CASSYGGSYEQYF; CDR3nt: TGTGCCAGCAGCTACGGAGGTTCCTACGAGCAGTACTTC
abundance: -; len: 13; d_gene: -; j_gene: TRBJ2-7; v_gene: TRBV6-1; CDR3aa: CASSHRLIYEQYF; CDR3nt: TGTGCCAGCAGTCACCGACTGATCTACGAGCAGTACTTC
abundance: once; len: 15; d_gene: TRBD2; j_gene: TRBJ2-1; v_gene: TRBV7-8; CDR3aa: CASSLNSGAYNEQFF; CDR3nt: TGTGCCAGCAGCTTAAATAGCGGGGCGTACAATGAGCAGTTCTTC
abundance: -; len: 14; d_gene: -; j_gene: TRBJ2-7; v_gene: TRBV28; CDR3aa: CASSPGESAYEQYF; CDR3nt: TGTGCCAGCAGCCCCGGGGAGTCGGCGTACGAGCAGTACTTC
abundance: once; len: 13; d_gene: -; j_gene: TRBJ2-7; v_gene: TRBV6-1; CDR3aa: CASSSAGPYEQYF; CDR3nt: TGTGCCAGCAGTTCCGCAGGGCCCTACGAGCAGTACTTC
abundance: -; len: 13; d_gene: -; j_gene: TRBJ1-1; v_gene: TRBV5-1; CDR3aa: CASSTDSNTEAFF; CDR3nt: TGCGCCAGCAGCACCGACAGCAACACTGAAGCTTTCTTT
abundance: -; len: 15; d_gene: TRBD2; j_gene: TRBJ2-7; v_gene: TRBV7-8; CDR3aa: CASSPFGLAGSEQYF; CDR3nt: TGTGCCAGCAGCCCTTTTGGGCTAGCGGGTAGCGAGCAGTACTTC
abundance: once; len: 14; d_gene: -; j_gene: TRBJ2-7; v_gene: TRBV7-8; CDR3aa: CASSLGGLAYEQYF; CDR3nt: TGTGCCAGCAGCCTAGGGGGACTCGCCTACGAGCAGTACTTC
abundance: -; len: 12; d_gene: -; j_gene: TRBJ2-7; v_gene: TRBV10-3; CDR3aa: CAIGQGPYEQYF; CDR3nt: TGTGCCATCGGGCAGGGCCCCTACGAGCAGTACTTC
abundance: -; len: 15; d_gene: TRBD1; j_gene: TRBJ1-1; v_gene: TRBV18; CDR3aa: CASSSYDRGHTEAFF; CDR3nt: TGTGCCAGCTCATCTTACGACAGGGGGCATACTGAAGCTTTCTTT
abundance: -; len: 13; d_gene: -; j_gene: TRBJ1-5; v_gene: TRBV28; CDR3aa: CASSLAGYQPQHF; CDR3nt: TGTGCCAGCAGTTTGGCAGGGTATCAGCCCCAGCATTTT
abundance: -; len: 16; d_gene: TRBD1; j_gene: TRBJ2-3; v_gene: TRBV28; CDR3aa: CASSSSGTGSTDTQYF; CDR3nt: TGTGCCAGCAGTTCTTCCGGGACAGGGAGCACAGATACGCAGTATTTT
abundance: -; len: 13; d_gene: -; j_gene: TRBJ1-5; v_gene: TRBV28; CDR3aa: CASSLQWNQPQHF; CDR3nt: TGTGCCAGCAGTTTACAGTGGAATCAGCCCCAGCATTTT
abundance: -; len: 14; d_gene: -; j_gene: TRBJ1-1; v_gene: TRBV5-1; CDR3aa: CASSLNGGFTEAFF; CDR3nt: TGCGCCAGCAGCCTAAACGGGGGGTTCACTGAAGCTTTCTTT
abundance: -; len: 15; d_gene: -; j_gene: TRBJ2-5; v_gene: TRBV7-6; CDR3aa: CASSLIGTRGETQYF; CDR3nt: TGTGCCAGCAGCTTAATAGGGACCAGGGGAGAGACCCAGTACTTC
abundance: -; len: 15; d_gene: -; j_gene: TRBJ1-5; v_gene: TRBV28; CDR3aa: CASSLRHLSNQPQHF; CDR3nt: TGTGCCAGCAGTTTAAGGCATCTTAGCAATCAGCCCCAGCATTTT
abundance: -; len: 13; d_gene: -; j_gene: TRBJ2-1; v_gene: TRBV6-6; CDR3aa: CASSYGGGNEQFF; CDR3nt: TGTGCCAGCAGTTATGGGGGCGGCAATGAGCAGTTCTTC
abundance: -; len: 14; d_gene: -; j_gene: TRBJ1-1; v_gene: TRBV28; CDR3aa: CASSLAGADTEAFF; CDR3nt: TGTGCCAGCAGTTTGGCGGGAGCGGACACTGAAGCTTTCTTT
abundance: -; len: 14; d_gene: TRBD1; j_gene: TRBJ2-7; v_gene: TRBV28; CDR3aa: CASSLGRGQNEQYF; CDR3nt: TGTGCCAGCAGTTTGGGCAGGGGGCAGAACGAGCAGTACTTC
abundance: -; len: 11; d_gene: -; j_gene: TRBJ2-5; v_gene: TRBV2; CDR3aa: CASSENRTQYF; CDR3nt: TGTGCCAGCAGTGAAAATAGGACCCAGTACTTC
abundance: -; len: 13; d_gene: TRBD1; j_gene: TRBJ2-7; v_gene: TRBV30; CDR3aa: CAWSSGTVWEQYF; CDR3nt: TGTGCCTGGAGTTCAGGGACAGTTTGGGAGCAGTACTTC
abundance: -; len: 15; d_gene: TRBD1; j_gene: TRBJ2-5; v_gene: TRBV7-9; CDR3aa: CASSPGTGGLETQYF; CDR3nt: TGTGCCAGCAGCCCTGGGACAGGGGGCTTGGAGACCCAGTACTTC
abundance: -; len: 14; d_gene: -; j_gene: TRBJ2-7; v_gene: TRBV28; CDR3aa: CASSFNAGVGEQYF; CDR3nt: TGTGCCAGCAGTTTTAACGCGGGTGTGGGCGAGCAGTACTTC
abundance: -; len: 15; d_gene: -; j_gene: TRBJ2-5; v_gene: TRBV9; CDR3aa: CASSVVPPAPRDQYF; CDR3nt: TGTGCCAGCAGCGTAGTTCCTCCAGCGCCAAGAGACCAGTACTTC
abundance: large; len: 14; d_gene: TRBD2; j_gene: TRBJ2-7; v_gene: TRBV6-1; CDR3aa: CASSSSGMPYEQYF; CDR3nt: TGTGCCAGCAGCTCTAGCGGGATGCCGTACGAGCAGTACTTC
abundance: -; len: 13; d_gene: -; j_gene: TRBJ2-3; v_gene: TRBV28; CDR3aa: CASSYARADTQYF; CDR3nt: TGTGCCAGCAGTTACGCCAGGGCGGATACGCAGTATTTT
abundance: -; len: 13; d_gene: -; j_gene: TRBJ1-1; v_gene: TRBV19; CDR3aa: CASGAALHTEAFF; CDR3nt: TGTGCCTCGGGAGCGGCTCTACACACTGAAGCTTTCTTT
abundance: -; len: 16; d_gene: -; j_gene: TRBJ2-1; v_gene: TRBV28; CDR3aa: CASSLGQASSYNEQFF; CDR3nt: TGTGCCAGCAGTTTAGGGCAGGCTAGCTCCTACAATGAGCAGTTCTTC
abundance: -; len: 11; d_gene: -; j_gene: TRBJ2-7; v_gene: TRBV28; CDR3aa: CASSFGDEQYF; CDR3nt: TGTGCCAGCAGTTTTGGGGACGAGCAGTACTTC
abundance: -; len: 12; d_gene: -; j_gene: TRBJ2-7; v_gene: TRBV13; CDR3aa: CASSLGGGEQYF; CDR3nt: TGTGCCAGCAGCCTCGGAGGAGGCGAGCAGTACTTC
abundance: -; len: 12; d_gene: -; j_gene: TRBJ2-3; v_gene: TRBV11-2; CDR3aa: CASSLERDTQYF; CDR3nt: TGTGCCAGCAGCTTAGAAAGAGATACGCAGTATTTT
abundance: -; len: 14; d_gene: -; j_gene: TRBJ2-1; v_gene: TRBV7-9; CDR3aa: CASSFRIPYNEQFF; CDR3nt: TGTGCCAGCAGCTTCCGCATCCCCTACAATGAGCAGTTCTTC
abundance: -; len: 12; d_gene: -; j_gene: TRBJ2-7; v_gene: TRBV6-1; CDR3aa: CASSGSIAEQYF; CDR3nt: TGTGCCAGCTCCGGGAGCATCGCCGAGCAGTACTTC
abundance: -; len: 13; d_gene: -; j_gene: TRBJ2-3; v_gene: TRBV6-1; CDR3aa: CASSEPGPDTQYF; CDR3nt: TGTGCCAGCAGTGAACCGGGACCAGATACGCAGTATTTT
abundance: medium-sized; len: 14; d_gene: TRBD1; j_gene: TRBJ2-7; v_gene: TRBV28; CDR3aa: CASLRAGGSYEQYF; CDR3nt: TGTGCCAGCCTTCGGGCAGGGGGAAGCTACGAGCAGTACTTC
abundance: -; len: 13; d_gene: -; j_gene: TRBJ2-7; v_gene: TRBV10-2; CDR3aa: CASSGGARHEQYF; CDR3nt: TGCGCCAGCAGTGGGGGGGCCCGACACGAGCAGTACTTC
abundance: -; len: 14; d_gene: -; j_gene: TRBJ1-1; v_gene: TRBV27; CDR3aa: CASSERIGFGEAFF; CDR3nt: TGTGCCAGCAGTGAAAGGATTGGTTTCGGTGAAGCTTTCTTT
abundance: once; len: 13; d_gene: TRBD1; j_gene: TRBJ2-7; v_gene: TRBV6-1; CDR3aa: CASNHRGMYEQYF; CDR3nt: TGTGCCAGCAATCACAGGGGGATGTACGAGCAGTACTTC
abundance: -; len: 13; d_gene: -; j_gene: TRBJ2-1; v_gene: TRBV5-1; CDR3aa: CASSPNDHNEQFF; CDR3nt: TGCGCCAGCAGCCCTAACGATCACAATGAGCAGTTCTTC
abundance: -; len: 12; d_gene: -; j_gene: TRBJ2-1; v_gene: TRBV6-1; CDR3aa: CASSEYVNEQFF; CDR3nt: TGTGCCAGCAGTGAATATGTAAATGAGCAGTTCTTC
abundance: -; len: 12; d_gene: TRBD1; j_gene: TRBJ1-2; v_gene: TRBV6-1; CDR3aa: CATGQGRSGYTF; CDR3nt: TGTGCCACCGGACAGGGGAGAAGTGGCTACACCTTC
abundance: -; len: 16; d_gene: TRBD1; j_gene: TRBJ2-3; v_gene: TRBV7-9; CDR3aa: CASSVTGTGFGDTQYF; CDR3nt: TGTGCCAGCAGCGTTACCGGGACAGGGTTTGGAGATACGCAGTATTTT
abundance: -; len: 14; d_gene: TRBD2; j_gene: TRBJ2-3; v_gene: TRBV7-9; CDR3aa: CASADGGKIDTQYF; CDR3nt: TGTGCCAGCGCGGACGGGGGGAAAATAGATACGCAGTATTTT
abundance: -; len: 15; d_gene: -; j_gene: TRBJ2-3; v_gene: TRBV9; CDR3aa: CASSVGSGSTDTQYF; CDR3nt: TGTGCCAGCAGCGTAGGGAGCGGTAGCACAGATACGCAGTATTTT
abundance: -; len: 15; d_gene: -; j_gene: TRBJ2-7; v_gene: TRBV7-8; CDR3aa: CASSAYQGAGYEQYF; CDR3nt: TGTGCCAGCAGCGCCTACCAAGGGGCTGGGTACGAGCAGTACTTC
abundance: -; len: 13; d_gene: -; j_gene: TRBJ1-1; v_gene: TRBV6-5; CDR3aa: CASSLAPNTEAFF; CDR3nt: TGTGCCAGCAGTTTGGCCCCGAACACTGAAGCTTTCTTT
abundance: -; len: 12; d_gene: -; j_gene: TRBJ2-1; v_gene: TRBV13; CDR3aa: CASSLGLGEQFF; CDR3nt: TGTGCCAGCAGCTTGGGACTGGGTGAGCAGTTCTTC